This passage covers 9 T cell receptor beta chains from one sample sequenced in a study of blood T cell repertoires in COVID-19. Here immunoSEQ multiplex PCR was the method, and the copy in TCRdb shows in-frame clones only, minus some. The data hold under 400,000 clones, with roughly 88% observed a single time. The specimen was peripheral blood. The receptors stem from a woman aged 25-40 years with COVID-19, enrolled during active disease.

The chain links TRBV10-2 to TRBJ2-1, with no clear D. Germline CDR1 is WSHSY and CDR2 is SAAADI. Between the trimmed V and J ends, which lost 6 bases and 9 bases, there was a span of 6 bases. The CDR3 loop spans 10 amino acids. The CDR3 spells CASSGGEQFF. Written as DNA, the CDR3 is TGCGCCAGCAGCGGTGGTGAGCAGTTCTTC.

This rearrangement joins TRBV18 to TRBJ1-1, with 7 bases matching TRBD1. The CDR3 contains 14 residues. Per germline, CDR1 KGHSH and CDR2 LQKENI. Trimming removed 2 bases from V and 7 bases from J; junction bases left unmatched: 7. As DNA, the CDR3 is TGTGCCAGCTCACCAGCGGACAGGCGGTATGAAGCTTTCTTT. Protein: CASSPADRRYEAFF. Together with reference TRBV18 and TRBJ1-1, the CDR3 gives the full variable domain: NAGVMQNPRHLVRRRGQEARLRCSPMKGHSHVYWYRQLPEEGLKFMVYLQKENIIDESGMPKERFSAEFPKEGPSILRIQQVVRGDSAAYFCASSPADRRYEAFFGQGTRLTVV.

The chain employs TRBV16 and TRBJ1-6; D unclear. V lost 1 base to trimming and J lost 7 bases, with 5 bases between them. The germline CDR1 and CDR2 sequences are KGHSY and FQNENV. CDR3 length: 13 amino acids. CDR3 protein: CASSQWPNSPLHF. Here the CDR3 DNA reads TGTGCCAGCAGCCAATGGCCCAATTCACCCCTCCACTTT. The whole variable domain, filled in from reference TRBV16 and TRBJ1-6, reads GEEVAQTPKHLVRGEGQKAKLYCAPIKGHSYVFWYQQVLKNEFKFLISFQNENVFDETGMPKERFSAKCLPNSPCSLEIQATKLEDSAVYFCASSQWPNSPLHFGNGTRLTVT.

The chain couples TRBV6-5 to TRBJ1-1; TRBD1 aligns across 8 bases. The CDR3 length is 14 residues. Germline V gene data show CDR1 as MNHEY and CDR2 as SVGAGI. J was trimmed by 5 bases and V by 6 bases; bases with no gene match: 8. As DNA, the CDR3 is TGTGCCAGCAGACACGGACAGGGTCGGACTGAAGCTTTCTTT. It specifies CASRHGQGRTEAFF.

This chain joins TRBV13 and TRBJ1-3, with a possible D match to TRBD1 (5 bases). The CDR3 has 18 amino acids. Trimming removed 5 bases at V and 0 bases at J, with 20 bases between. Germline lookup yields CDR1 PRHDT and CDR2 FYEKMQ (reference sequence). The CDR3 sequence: CASSVLGQNALSGNTIYF. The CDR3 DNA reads TGTGCCAGCAGCGTCCTGGGGCAGAATGCCCTCTCTGGAAACACCATATATTTT.

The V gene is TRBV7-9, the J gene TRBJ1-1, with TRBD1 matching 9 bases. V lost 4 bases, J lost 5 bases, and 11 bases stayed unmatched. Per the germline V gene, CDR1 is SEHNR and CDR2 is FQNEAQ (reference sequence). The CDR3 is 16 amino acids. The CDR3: CASSSRTGALGTEAFF. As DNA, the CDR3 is TGTGCCAGCAGCTCCCGGACAGGGGCGTTGGGAACTGAAGCTTTCTTT.

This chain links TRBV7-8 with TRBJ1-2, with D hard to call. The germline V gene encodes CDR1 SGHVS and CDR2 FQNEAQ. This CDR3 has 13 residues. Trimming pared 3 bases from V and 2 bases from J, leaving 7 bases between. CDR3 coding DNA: TGTGCCAGCAGCTTGTACGCGAACTATGGCTACACCTTC. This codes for CASSLYANYGYTF.

In nucleotides, the CDR3 is TGTGCCAGCGTGCTCCGGGGGGTAGGGGTCTATAATTCACCCCTCCACTTT. This gives the protein CASVLRGVGVYNSPLHF. J is TRBJ1-6 and V is TRBV28, with TRBD1 as a possible D gene (5 bases). Germline V lookup: CDR1 MDHEN, CDR2 SYDVKM. The CDR3 sequence is 17 residues long. Trimming left V 8 bases short and J 3 bases short, with 20 bases between.

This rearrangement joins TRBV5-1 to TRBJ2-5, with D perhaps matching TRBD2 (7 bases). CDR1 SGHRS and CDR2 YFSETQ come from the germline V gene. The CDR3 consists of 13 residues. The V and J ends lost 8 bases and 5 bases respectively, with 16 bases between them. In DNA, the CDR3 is TGCGCCAGTACCCGGACTAGGGGGGAGACCCAGTACTTC. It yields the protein CASTRTRGETQYF.